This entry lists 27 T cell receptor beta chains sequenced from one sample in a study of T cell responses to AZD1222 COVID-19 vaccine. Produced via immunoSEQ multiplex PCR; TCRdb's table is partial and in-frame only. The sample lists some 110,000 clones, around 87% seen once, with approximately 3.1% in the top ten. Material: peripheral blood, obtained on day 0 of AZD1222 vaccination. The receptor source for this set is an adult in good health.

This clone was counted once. This chain's CDR3 is CASGPRGRQYEQYF. DNA for the CDR3: TGTGCCAGCGGTCCTCGAGGGAGACAATACGAGCAGTACTTC. The V gene is TRBV3-1 (or the pseudogene TRBV3-2), the J gene TRBJ2-7; D is possibly TRBD2 (5 bases). Germline CDR1 is LGHDT and CDR2 is YNNKEL (reference sequence). V was trimmed by 8 bases and J by 4 bases, leaving 18 bases between them. CDR3 length: 14 residues.

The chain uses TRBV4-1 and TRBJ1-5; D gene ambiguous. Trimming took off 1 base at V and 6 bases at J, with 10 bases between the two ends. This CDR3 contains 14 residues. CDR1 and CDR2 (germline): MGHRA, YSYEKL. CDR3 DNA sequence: TGCGCCAGCAGCCAAGGGTCACGGAGTCAGCCCCAGCATTTT. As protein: CASSQGSRSQPQHF.

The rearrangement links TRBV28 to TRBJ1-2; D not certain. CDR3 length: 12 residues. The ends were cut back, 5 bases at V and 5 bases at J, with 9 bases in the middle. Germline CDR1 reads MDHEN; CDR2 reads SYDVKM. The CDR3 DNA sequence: TGTGCCAGCAGTGCAACAGAGTATGGCTACACCTTC. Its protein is CASSATEYGYTF.

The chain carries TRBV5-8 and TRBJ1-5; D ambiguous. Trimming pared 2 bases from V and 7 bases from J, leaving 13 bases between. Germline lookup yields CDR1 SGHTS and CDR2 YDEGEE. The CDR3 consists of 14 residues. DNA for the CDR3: TGTGCCAGCAGCTTTGGTACTTACGCCCAGCCCCAGCATTTT. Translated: CASSFGTYAQPQHF.

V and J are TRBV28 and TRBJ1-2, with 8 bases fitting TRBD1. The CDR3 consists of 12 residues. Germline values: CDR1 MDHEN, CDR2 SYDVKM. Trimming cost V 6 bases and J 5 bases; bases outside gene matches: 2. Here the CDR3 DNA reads TGTGCCAGCAGCGGACAGGGATATGGCTACACCTTC. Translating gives CASSGQGYGYTF.

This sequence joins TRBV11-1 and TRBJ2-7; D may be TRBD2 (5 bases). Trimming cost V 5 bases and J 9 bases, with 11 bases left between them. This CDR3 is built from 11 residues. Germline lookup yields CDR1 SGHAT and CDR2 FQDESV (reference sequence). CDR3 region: CASSLDFGQYF. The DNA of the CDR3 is TGTGCCAGCAGCCTGGACTTCGGGCAGTACTTC.

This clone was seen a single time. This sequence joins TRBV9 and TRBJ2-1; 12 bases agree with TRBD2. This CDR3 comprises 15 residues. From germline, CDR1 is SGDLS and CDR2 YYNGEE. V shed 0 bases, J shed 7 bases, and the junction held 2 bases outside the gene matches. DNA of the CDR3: TGTGCCAGCAGCGTAGGGACTAGCGGGAATAATGAGCAGTTCTTC. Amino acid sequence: CASSVGTSGNNEQFF.

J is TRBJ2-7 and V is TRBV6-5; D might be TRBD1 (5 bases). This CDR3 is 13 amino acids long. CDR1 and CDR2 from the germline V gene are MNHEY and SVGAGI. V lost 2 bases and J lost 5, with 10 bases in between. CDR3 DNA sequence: TGTGCCAGCAGTTACCCAGGGCGAAACGAGCAGTACTTC. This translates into CASSYPGRNEQYF.

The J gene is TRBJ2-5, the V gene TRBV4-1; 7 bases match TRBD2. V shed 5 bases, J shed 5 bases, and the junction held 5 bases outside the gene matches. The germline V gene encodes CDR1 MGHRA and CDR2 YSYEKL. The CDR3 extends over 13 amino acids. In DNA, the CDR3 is TGCGCCAGCAGCGTGCGGGAGTGGGAGACCCAGTACTTC. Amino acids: CASSVREWETQYF.

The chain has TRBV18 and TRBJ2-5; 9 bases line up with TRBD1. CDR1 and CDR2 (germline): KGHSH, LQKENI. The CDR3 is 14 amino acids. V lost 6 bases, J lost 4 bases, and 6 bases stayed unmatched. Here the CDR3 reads CASSGQGTPETQYF. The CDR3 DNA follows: TGTGCCAGCTCTGGACAGGGGACCCCAGAGACCCAGTACTTC.

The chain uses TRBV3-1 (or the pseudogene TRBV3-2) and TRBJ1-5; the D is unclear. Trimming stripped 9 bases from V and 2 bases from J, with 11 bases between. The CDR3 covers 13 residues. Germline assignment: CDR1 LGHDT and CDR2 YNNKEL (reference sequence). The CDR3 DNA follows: TGTGCCAGTGGGCCGAGGCGCAATCAGCCCCAGCATTTT. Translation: CASGPRRNQPQHF.

Here the CDR3 reads CASSPPRGPQHF. In nucleotides, the CDR3 is TGTGCCAGCAGTCCTCCCCGGGGGCCCCAGCATTTT. The rearrangement joins TRBV28 to TRBJ1-5; no reliable D call. CDR1 and CDR2 from the germline V gene are MDHEN and SYDVKM. The CDR3 contains 12 residues. V gave up 5 bases and J gave up 9 bases, with 11 bases separating them.

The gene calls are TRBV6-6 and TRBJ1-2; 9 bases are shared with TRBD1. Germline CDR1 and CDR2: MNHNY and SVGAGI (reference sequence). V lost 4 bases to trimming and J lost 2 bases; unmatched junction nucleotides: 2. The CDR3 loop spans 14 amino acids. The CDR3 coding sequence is TGTGCCAGCAGTTGGACAGGGGAGAACTATGGCTACACCTTC. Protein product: CASSWTGENYGYTF.

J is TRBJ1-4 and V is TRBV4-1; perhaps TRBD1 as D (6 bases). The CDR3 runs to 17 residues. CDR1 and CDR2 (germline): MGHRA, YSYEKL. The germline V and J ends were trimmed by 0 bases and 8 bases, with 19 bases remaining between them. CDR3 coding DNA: TGCGCCAGCAGCCAAGACCCTTCCGACGGGGGGCGAGAAAAACTGTTTTTT. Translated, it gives CASSQDPSDGGREKLFF.

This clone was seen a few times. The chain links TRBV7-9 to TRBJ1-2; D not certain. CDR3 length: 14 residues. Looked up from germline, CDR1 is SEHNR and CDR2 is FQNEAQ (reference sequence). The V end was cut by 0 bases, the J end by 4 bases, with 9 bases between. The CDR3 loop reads CASSLAAAPYGYTF. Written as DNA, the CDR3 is TGTGCCAGCAGCTTAGCGGCAGCCCCCTATGGCTACACCTTC.

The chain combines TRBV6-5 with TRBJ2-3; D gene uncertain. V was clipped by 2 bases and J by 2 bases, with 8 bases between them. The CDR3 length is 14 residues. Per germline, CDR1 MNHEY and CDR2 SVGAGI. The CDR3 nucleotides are TGTGCCAGCAGTTACGACACCCCCACAGATACGCAGTATTTT. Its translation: CASSYDTPTDTQYF.

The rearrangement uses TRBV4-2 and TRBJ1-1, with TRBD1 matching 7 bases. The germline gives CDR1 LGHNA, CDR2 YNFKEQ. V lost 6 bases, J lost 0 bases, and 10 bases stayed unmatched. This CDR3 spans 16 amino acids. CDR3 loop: CASRGPGGLVNTEAFF. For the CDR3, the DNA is TGTGCCAGCAGAGGTCCAGGGGGGCTGGTGAACACTGAAGCTTTCTTT.

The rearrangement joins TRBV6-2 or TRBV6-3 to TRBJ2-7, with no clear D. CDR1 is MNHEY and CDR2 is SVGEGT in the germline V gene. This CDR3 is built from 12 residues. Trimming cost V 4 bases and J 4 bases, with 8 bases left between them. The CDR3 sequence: CASSSDFYEQYF. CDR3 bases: TGTGCCAGCAGTTCAGACTTTTACGAGCAGTACTTC.

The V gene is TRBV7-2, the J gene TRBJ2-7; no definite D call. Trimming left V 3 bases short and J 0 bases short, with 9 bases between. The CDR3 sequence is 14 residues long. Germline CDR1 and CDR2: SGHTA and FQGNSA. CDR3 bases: TGTGCCAGCAGCTTCCCTGGGCTCTCCTACGAGCAGTACTTC. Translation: CASSFPGLSYEQYF.

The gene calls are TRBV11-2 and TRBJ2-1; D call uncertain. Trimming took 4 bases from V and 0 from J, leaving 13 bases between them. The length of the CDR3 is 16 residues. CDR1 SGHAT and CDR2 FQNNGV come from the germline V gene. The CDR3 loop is CASSSAGQSSYNEQFF. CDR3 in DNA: TGTGCCAGCAGCTCGGCTGGCCAGAGCTCCTACAATGAGCAGTTCTTC.

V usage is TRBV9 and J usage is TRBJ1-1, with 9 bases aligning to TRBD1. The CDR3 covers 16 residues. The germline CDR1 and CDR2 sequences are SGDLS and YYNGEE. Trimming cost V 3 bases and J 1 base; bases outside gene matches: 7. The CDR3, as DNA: TGTGCCAGCAGCGCCGGAGGACAGGGGAGGAACACTGAAGCTTTCTTT. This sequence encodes CASSAGGQGRNTEAFF.

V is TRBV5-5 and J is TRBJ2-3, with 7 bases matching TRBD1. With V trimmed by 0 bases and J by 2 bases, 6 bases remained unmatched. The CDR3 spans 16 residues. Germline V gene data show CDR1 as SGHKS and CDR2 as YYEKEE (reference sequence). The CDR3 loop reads CASSLVLTGITDTQYF. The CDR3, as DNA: TGTGCCAGCAGCTTGGTGTTGACAGGGATCACAGATACGCAGTATTTT.

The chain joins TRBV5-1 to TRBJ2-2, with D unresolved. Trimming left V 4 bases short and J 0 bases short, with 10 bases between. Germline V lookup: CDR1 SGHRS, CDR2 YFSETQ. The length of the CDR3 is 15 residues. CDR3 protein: CASSPSLTNTGELFF. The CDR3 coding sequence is TGCGCCAGCAGCCCGAGCCTTACGAACACCGGGGAGCTGTTTTTT. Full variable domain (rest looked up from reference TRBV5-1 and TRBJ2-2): KAGVTQTPRYLIKTRGQQVTLSCSPISGHRSVSWYQQTPGQGLQFLFEYFSETQRNKGNFPGRFSGRQFSNSRSEMNVSTLELGDSALYLCASSPSLTNTGELFFGEGSRLTVL.

In DNA form, the CDR3 reads TGCAGCGTTCTTGGGGGGGGAATGGAGACCCAGTACTTC. It encodes CSVLGGGMETQYF. The chain combines TRBV29-1 with TRBJ2-5, with 7 nucleotides matching TRBD2. J gave up 5 bases and V 5 bases, and 8 bases lay outside the gene matches. The CDR3 has 13 residues. Germline V gives CDR1 SQVTM, CDR2 ANQGSEA.

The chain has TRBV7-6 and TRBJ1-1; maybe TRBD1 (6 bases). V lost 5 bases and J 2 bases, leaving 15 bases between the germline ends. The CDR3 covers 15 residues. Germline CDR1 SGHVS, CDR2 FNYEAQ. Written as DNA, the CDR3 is TGTGCCAGCAGCAACCCCGGGGGGGCAAACACTGAAGCTTTCTTT. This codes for CASSNPGGANTEAFF.

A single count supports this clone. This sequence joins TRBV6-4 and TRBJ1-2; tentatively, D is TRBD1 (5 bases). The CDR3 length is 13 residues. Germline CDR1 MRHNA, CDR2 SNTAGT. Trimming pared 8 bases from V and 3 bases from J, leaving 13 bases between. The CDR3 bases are TGTGCCAGCTCACGCAGGGCTTACTATGGCTACACCTTC. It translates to CASSRRAYYGYTF.

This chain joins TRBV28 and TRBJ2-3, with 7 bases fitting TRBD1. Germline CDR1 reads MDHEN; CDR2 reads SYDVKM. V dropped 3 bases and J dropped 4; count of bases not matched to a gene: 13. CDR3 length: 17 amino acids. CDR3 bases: TGTGCCAGCAGTTTCTTTCCGGGACAGTCTGAACCAGATACGCAGTATTTT. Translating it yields CASSFFPGQSEPDTQYF. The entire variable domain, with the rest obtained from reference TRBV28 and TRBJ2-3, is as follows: DVKVTQSSRYLVKRTGEKVFLECVQDMDHENMFWYRQDPGLGLRLIYFSYDVKMKEKGDIPEGYSVSREKKERFSLILESASTNQTSMYLCASSFFPGQSEPDTQYFGPGTRLTVL.